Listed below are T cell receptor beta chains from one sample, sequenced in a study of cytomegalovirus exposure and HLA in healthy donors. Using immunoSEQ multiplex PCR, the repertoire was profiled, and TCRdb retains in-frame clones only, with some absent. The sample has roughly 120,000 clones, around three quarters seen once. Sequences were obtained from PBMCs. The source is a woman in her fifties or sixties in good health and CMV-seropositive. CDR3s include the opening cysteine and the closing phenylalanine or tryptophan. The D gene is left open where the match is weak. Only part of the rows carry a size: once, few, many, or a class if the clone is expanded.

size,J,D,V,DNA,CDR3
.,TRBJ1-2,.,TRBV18,TGTGCCAGCTCACCAGCGGGCGGGGTCACCGCTAACTATGGCTACACCTTC,CASSPAGGVTANYGYTF
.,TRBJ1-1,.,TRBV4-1,TGCGCCAGCAGCCAGTCCTTCGGGAGGATGAACACTGAAGCTTTCTTT,CASSQSFGRMNTEAFF
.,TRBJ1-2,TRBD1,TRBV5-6,TGTGCCAGTGAGGGTCGGGGACAGGTTCGCTATGGCTACACCTTC,CASEGRGQVRYGYTF
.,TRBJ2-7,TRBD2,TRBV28,TGTGCCAGCAGTTTCCCCGGCCAGCGGGAGGGCTACGAGCAGTACTTC,CASSFPGQREGYEQYF
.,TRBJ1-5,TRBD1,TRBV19,TGTGCCAGTAGTATTCCGGGACAGGGTGTACAGCCCCAGCATTTT,CASSIPGQGVQPQHF
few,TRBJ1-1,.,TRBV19,TGTGCCAGCAACCGGGACACGGGATCGAACACTGAAGCTTTCTTT,CASNRDTGSNTEAFF
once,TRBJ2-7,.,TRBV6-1,TGTGCCAGCAGTTTGGAAGGCAGGGCTTCCTACGAGCAGTACTTC,CASSLEGRASYEQYF
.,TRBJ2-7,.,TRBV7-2,TGTGCCAGCAGCTTAGGACAGCTTCTGTCCTATGAGCAGTACTTC,CASSLGQLLSYEQYF
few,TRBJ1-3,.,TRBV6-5,TGTGCCAGCAGTTACTCGAAGGCGGCTGGAAACACCATATATTTT,CASSYSKAAGNTIYF
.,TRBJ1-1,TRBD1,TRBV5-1,TGCGCCAGCAGCTTGGTCAGGGGGCGGACTGAAGCTTTCTTT,CASSLVRGRTEAFF
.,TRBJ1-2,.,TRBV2,TGTGCCAGCAGTGCCTCAAGAAGGGAGCGCGGCTACACCTTC,CASSASRRERGYTF
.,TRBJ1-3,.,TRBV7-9,TGTGCCAGCAGCCCTACAGGGAAAGGAAACACCATATATTTT,CASSPTGKGNTIYF
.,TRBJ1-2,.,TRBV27,TGTGCCAGCCGGCAGGGACTATATGGCTACACCTTC,CASRQGLYGYTF
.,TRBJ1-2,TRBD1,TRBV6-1,TGTGCCAGCAGTGGTCCCGGGACAGGGAACTATGGCTACACCTTC,CASSGPGTGNYGYTF
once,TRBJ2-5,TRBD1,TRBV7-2,TGTGCCAGCAGCTTAGTAATGGTGACAGGGGGAGAGACCCAGTACTTC,CASSLVMVTGGETQYF
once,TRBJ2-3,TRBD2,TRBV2,TGTGCCAGCACTGGCGGGAGGGGCACAGATACGCAGTATTTT,CASTGGRGTDTQYF
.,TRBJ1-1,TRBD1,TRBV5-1,TGCGCCAGCAGCTTCTTACCCCGACAGGGTTTTGGGAACACTGAAGCTTTCTTT,CASSFLPRQGFGNTEAFF
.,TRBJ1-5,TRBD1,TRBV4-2,TGTGCCAGCAGCCAAGGAGTGACAGGGGGTAGCAATCAGCCCCAGCATTTT,CASSQGVTGGSNQPQHF
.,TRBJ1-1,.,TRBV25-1,TGTGCCAGCAGTGGCCGGGACACCTATCACACTGAAGCTTTCTTT,CASSGRDTYHTEAFF
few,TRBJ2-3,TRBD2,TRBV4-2,TGTGCCAGCAGCCAAGATGCTAGCGGGGGGTATACGCAGTATTTT,CASSQDASGGYTQYF
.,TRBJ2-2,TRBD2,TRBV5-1,TGCGCCAGCAAGCGGGAGGCGGGAAGCGGGGAGCTGTTTTTT,CASKREAGSGELFF
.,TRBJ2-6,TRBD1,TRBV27,TGTGCCAGCAGTCCGGGACAGACCTTCAGCTCTGGGGCCAACGTCCTGACTTTC,CASSPGQTFSSGANVLTF
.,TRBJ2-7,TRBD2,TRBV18,TGTGCCAGCTCACCACGGATCACTAGCGGGAACTACGAGCAGTACTTC,CASSPRITSGNYEQYF
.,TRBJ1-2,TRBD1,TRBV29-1,TGCAGCGTCGCGGACAGGGGGTTCTATGGCTACACCTTC,CSVADRGFYGYTF
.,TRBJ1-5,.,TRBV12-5,TGTGCTAGTGGTTTTGGGAGATCTCAGCCCCAGCATTTT,CASGFGRSQPQHF
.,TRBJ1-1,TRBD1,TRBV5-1,TGCGCCAGCAGCTTTCAGGGGGAAACTGAAGCTTTCTTT,CASSFQGETEAFF
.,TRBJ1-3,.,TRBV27,TGTGCCAGCAGCTACTCAGCGGGGGGCTTCCTTCGTTTTGGAAACACCATATATTTT,CASSYSAGGFLRFGNTIYF
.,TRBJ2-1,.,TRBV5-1,TGCGCCAGCAGCTTGAGCAGGGCTCGGATTAATGAGCAGTTCTTC,CASSLSRARINEQFF
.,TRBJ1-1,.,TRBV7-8,TGTGCCAGCAGCTTAGTCTCGGGGGGTGTCACTGAAGCTTTCTTT,CASSLVSGGVTEAFF
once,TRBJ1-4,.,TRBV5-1,TGCGCCAGCAGCTTGGTGGGGGGGCATTTGGAAAAACTGTTTTTT,CASSLVGGHLEKLFF
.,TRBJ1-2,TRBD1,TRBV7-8,TGTGCCAGCAGCTTAGCGGACAGGGTGGGGGGCTACACCTTC,CASSLADRVGGYTF
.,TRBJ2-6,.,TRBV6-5,TGTGCCAGCAGTTATCCTTCTAGCGCTGGGGCCAACGTCCTGACTTTC,CASSYPSSAGANVLTF
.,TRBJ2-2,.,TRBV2,TGTGCCAGCAGTGTTCGGATTCGGGGCACCGGGGAGCTGTTTTTT,CASSVRIRGTGELFF
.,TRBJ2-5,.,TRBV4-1,TGCGCCAGCAGCCAAGAATGGCAGGTTCAGTATTTCCGGGAGACCCAGTACTTC,CASSQEWQVQYFRETQYF
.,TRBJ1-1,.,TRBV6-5,TGTGCCAGCAGTTATACGGGGAACACTGAAGCTTTCTTT,CASSYTGNTEAFF
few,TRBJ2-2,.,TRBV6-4,TGTGCCAGCAGTGGGGCAGGGGATCCGAACACCGGGGAGCTGTTTTTT,CASSGAGDPNTGELFF
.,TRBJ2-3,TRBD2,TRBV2,TGTGCCAGCAGGGTGAAAGCGGGGGGGCGCACAGATACGCAGTATTTT,CASRVKAGGRTDTQYF
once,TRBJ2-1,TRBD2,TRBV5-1,TGCGCCAGCAGGCTAGCGGGGGGGGTGCGCGAGCAGTTCTTC,CASRLAGGVREQFF
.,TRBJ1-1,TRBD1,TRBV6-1,TGTGCCAGCAGTGACGGGACAGGGGGCCGGGATGAAGCTTTCTTT,CASSDGTGGRDEAFF
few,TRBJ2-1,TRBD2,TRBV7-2,TGTGCCAGCAGCTACCTAGCGGGAGGGCACTACAATGAGCAGTTCTTC,CASSYLAGGHYNEQFF
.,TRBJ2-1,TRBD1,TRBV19,TGTGCCAGTAGCGGGGACAGGGGCCCTAATGAGCAGTTCTTC,CASSGDRGPNEQFF
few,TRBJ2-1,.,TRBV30,TGTGCCTGGGGGAGAGAGTATGGCTCCTACAATGAGCAGTTCTTC,CAWGREYGSYNEQFF
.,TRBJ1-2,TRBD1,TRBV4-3,TGCGCCAGCAGCCAAGGACGGGGACAGTCTAACTATGGCTACACCTTC,CASSQGRGQSNYGYTF
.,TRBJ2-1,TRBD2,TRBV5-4,TGTGCCAGCAGCGCCGGGACTAGAGGCTACAATGAGCAGTTCTTC,CASSAGTRGYNEQFF
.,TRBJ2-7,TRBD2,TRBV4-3,TGCGCCAGCAGCCAACTAGCGGGAGCCTACGAGCAGTACTTC,CASSQLAGAYEQYF
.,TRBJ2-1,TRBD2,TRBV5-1,TGCGCCAGCAGCTTGGATGCTAGCGGGAGGCTTCGTGAGCAGTTCTTC,CASSLDASGRLREQFF
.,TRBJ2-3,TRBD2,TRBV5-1,TGCGCCAGCAGCTTTGGGGGGGGCACAGATACGCAGTATTTT,CASSFGGGTDTQYF
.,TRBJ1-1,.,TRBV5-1,TGCGCCAGCAGCCCCGGACCTCCCGGGGCTGAAGCTTTCTTT,CASSPGPPGAEAFF
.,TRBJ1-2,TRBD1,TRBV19,TGTGCCAGTATACCTTCAAACAGGGGGCGCAGCTATGGCTACACCTTC,CASIPSNRGRSYGYTF
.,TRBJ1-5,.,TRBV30,TGTGCCTGGAGTGTACGAGGCGGTAATAGCAATCAGCCCCAGCATTTT,CAWSVRGGNSNQPQHF
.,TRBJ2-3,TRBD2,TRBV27,TGTGCCAGCAGTTTTAGCGGGAGGGAAACAGATACGCAGTATTTT,CASSFSGRETDTQYF
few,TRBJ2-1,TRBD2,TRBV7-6,TGTGCCAGCAGCCCGAGCGGGGGCGGGTACAATGAGCAGTTCTTC,CASSPSGGGYNEQFF
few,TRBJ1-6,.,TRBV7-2,TGTGCCAGCAGCTCCACAGGGAAGAATTCACCCCTCCACTTT,CASSSTGKNSPLHF
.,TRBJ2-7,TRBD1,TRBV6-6,TGTGCCAGCAGGCCGACAGGGGCCAACTACGAGCAGTACTTC,CASRPTGANYEQYF
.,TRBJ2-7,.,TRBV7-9,TGTGCCAGCAGCTCCCAGGGAGGGGGCTACGAGCAGTACTTC,CASSSQGGGYEQYF
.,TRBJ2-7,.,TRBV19,TGTGCCAGTAGTGGGGGACACCTCTACGAGCAGTACTTC,CASSGGHLYEQYF
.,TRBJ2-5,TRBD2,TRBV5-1,TGCGCCAGCAGATACCCAGGACTAGCGGGAGGGCGAGAGACCCAGTACTTC,CASRYPGLAGGRETQYF
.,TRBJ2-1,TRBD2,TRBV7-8,TGTGCCAGCAGCTTAATAGCGGGTGCCGGAGTTGAGCAGTTCTTC,CASSLIAGAGVEQFF
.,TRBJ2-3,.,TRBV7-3,TGTGCCAGCAGCCAAGGGACTAGCACAGATACGCAGTATTTT,CASSQGTSTDTQYF
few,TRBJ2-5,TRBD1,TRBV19,TGTGCCAGTAGTTCTCGGACAGGGGATGTCCGCGAGACCCAGTACTTC,CASSSRTGDVRETQYF